The present entry profiles one T cell receptor (beta chain) with its context. Its antigen is unknown. The entry originates in a study of long-term antiretroviral therapy in people with HIV. The study, taken as a whole, reports: Comparison with controls showed narrower CDR3 length ranges in HIV repertoires.

At survey level, the immunoSEQ assay was run in its v3.0 version. The method was immunoSEQ multiplex PCR; TCRdb's version includes in-frame clones alone and lacks a portion of them. The table includes 8,000 to 10,000 clones, 84% detected once. Each specimen consisted of about 1-10 million cryopreserved PBMC prior to extraction of DNA. Germline-derived CDR1 and CDR2 are SGHTS and YDEGEE. CDR3 length: 11 amino acids. V gave up 5 bases and J gave up 9 bases, with 11 bases separating them. The sequencing here drew on unsorted PBMCs, taken 0.3 years before starting antiretroviral therapy. The TCR sequence derives from a man younger than 40 with HIV. The chain couples TRBV5-8 to TRBJ1-2; D not certain. CDR3 coding DNA: TGTGCCAGCAGGCTTAGAGGACGCTACACCTTC. This translates into CASRLRGRYTF.